A selection of T cell receptor beta chains follows, all from one sample in a study of control samples from healthy donors and cancer patients. Produced via immunoSEQ multiplex PCR; TCRdb's table is partial and in-frame only. This table has about 170,000 clones, around 90% appearing once. The sample comprised blood. These TCRs come from a man aged 25 to 45 in good health. The conserved cysteine and the conserved F or W are not part of the CDR3 here.

J gene: TRBJ1-5; V gene: TRBV18; CDR3 protein: ASSMTSIMPQH
J gene: TRBJ2-1; V gene: TRBV6-5; CDR3 protein: ASRSGQGLTIEQF
J gene: TRBJ2-7; V gene: TRBV19; CDR3 protein: ASSIGAQIEQY
J gene: TRBJ2-1; V gene: TRBV10-3; CDR3 protein: AVGAGRSSYNEQF
J gene: TRBJ2-7; V gene: TRBV28; CDR3 protein: ASSSVAGGLFYEQY
J gene: TRBJ2-1; V gene: TRBV11-3; CDR3 protein: ASSLRGRGGVNEQF
J gene: TRBJ1-4; V gene: TRBV14; CDR3 protein: ASSRKGLNEKLF
J gene: TRBJ2-7; V gene: TRBV4-3; CDR3 protein: ASSQVRGSGRGEQY
J gene: TRBJ1-1; V gene: TRBV5-8; CDR3 protein: ASSLGYTEAF
J gene: TRBJ1-2; V gene: TRBV6-5; CDR3 protein: ASSGTGENGYT
J gene: TRBJ2-2; V gene: TRBV6-5; CDR3 protein: ASISSGGNTGELF
J gene: TRBJ2-6; V gene: TRBV6-5; CDR3 protein: ASSYSTVSGANVLT
J gene: TRBJ2-1; V gene: TRBV9; CDR3 protein: ASSPYLSYNEQF
J gene: TRBJ2-3; V gene: TRBV9; CDR3 protein: ASSSYSGTSGGDTQY
J gene: TRBJ1-1; V gene: TRBV4-1; CDR3 protein: ASSHKREGTYTEAF
J gene: TRBJ2-7; V gene: TRBV5-1; CDR3 protein: ASSSLAGAGEQY
J gene: TRBJ2-7; V gene: TRBV3-1/TRBV3-2; CDR3 protein: ASSQGVGGQGRWEQY
J gene: TRBJ2-1; V gene: TRBV28; CDR3 protein: ASSPDRPSKDEQF
J gene: TRBJ1-5; V gene: TRBV5-1; CDR3 protein: ASSFAGGDQPQH
J gene: TRBJ1-2; V gene: TRBV25-1; CDR3 protein: ASSENYGYT
J gene: TRBJ1-3; V gene: TRBV5-4; CDR3 protein: ASSSLSGNTIY
J gene: TRBJ2-1; V gene: TRBV11-3; CDR3 protein: ASSLDNPNEQF
J gene: TRBJ1-6; V gene: TRBV5-6; CDR3 protein: ASSSGQGAIHNSPLH
J gene: TRBJ2-5; V gene: TRBV5-1; CDR3 protein: ASSWRDSQETQY
J gene: TRBJ2-7; V gene: TRBV11-2; CDR3 protein: ASSLAEGDPYEQY
J gene: TRBJ1-6; V gene: TRBV16; CDR3 protein: ASSQSGDRVNSPLH
J gene: TRBJ2-3; V gene: TRBV11-2; CDR3 protein: ASSSGQTSTDTQY
J gene: TRBJ1-1; V gene: TRBV7-9; CDR3 protein: ASSLVKAETEAF
J gene: TRBJ2-1; V gene: TRBV7-2; CDR3 protein: ASSLILEQF
J gene: TRBJ1-4; V gene: TRBV28; CDR3 protein: ASSLGQANEKLF
J gene: TRBJ2-3; V gene: TRBV23-1; CDR3 protein: ASSQSGTGVSDTQY
J gene: TRBJ1-1; V gene: TRBV2; CDR3 protein: ASSLGQMNTEAF
J gene: TRBJ1-4; V gene: TRBV2; CDR3 protein: ASSGGSEKLF
J gene: TRBJ1-1; V gene: TRBV6-5; CDR3 protein: ASSYARVPAEAF
J gene: TRBJ1-2; V gene: TRBV27; CDR3 protein: ASSLSSTYNYGYT
J gene: TRBJ1-6; V gene: TRBV27; CDR3 protein: ASSLVTRNSPLH
J gene: TRBJ1-5; V gene: TRBV7-3; CDR3 protein: ASSPGTNQPQH
J gene: TRBJ1-3; V gene: TRBV4-1; CDR3 protein: ASSWDEGNTIY
J gene: TRBJ1-1; V gene: TRBV27; CDR3 protein: ASGWGAGNTEAF
J gene: TRBJ2-3; V gene: TRBV20-1; CDR3 protein: SASGREGSTDTQY
J gene: TRBJ2-3; V gene: TRBV3-1/TRBV3-2; CDR3 protein: ASSLGPLPQVGTDTQY
J gene: TRBJ2-5; V gene: TRBV20-1; CDR3 protein: SASKLEGTETQY
J gene: TRBJ2-7; V gene: TRBV6-5; CDR3 protein: ASSSNLGRIYEQY
J gene: TRBJ2-7; V gene: TRBV18; CDR3 protein: ASSSSGGSSYEQY
J gene: TRBJ2-5; V gene: TRBV19; CDR3 protein: ASSRDREETQY
J gene: TRBJ1-1; V gene: TRBV7-9; CDR3 protein: ASSRDPREEAF
J gene: TRBJ2-7; V gene: TRBV24-1; CDR3 protein: ATSDELRYWY
J gene: TRBJ2-5; V gene: TRBV4-2; CDR3 protein: ASSKQVNQETQY
J gene: TRBJ2-2; V gene: TRBV18; CDR3 protein: ASSPLIIRENTGELF
J gene: TRBJ2-1; V gene: TRBV6-6; CDR3 protein: ASRPPTSGGNEQF
J gene: TRBJ2-5; V gene: TRBV2; CDR3 protein: ASRATTAQTQY
J gene: TRBJ1-4; V gene: TRBV5-1; CDR3 protein: ASSGDSEFEKLF
J gene: TRBJ2-1; V gene: TRBV6-6; CDR3 protein: ASSTGNEQF
J gene: TRBJ1-2; V gene: TRBV15; CDR3 protein: ATSRPESGGGGGYT
J gene: TRBJ1-3; V gene: TRBV15; CDR3 protein: ATSRGTTGNTIY